These 19 T cell receptor beta chains originate from one sample sequenced in a study of CD8 T cells in Susac syndrome. Random hexamers were used to reverse transcribe roughly 0.5 to 1 ug of RNA. TCRdb re-analysed the immunoSEQ multiplex PCR reads in MiXCR, keeping a single row per CDR3 protein. Among some 96,000 distinct CDR3 sequences, roughly 96% were seen once, and the ten largest hold roughly 0.29%. Sequencing input: CD8+ T cells from PBMCs. The receptors were gathered from a human donor with Susac syndrome.

CDR3 sequence: CASSPRTSDGYTF. The CDR3 DNA sequence: TGTGCCAGCAGCCCTCGGACCTCGGACGGCTACACCTTC. The V and J genes are TRBV14 and TRBJ1-2, with D unclear. The CDR3 runs to 13 residues. Trimming removed 4 bases from V and 8 bases from J, with 14 bases in between. CDR1 and CDR2 (germline): SGHDN, FVKESK.

The chain has TRBV24-1 and TRBJ2-3; 11 bases are shared with TRBD2. This CDR3 has 15 residues. The V gene end was trimmed by 5 bases and the J gene end by 8 bases; junction bases not matched to a gene: 8. CDR1 and CDR2 (germline): KGHDR, SFDVKD. This CDR3 is CATSVTSGKLSTQYF. CDR3 DNA sequence: TGTGCCACCAGTGTGACTAGCGGGAAATTGAGTACGCAGTATTTT.

The chain joins TRBV29-1 to TRBJ2-3; D tentatively fits TRBD1 or TRBD2 (5 bases each). Trimming took 3 bases from V and 0 from J, leaving 10 bases between them. CDR1 is SQVTM, CDR2 ANQGSEA, per germline. The CDR3 is 14 residues long. CDR3 coding DNA: TGCAGCGTTGAGAGGGGTGGAAGCACAGATACGCAGTATTTT. Amino acid sequence: CSVERGGSTDTQYF.

The genes are TRBV20-1 and TRBJ2-7, with no clear D. From germline, CDR1 is DFQATT and CDR2 SNEGSKA (reference sequence). The CDR3 is 13 amino acids. Trimming removed 0 bases at V and 0 bases at J, with 6 bases between. The CDR3: CSAREPSSYEQYF. The DNA for the CDR3 is TGCAGTGCTAGAGAGCCCTCCTCCTACGAGCAGTACTTC.

The chain employs TRBV27 and TRBJ2-7; possible D gene TRBD2, 6 bases. Germline lookup yields CDR1 MNHEY and CDR2 SMNVEV (reference sequence). V was shortened by 3 bases and J by 3 bases, with 12 bases between the two germline ends. CDR3 length: 14 residues. This CDR3 reads CASSFNNGSYEQYF. In nucleotides, the CDR3 is TGTGCCAGCAGTTTTAACAACGGGAGCTACGAGCAGTACTTC.

This clonotype was detected only once. This rearrangement joins TRBV6-2 or TRBV6-3 to TRBJ1-1; the D gene is possibly TRBD1 (6 bases). The CDR3 runs to 15 residues. CDR1 is MNHEY and CDR2 is SVGEGT in the germline V gene. With 7 bases removed from V and 1 base from J, the gap between germline ends came to 16 bases. CDR3 DNA: TGTGCCAGCAAATGGACAGAGGGGGAGAACACTGAAGCTTTCTTT. This codes for CASKWTEGENTEAFF.

The chain combines TRBV7-2 with TRBJ1-6, with D tentatively TRBD1 (5 bases). Germline V gene sequence: CDR1 SGHTA, CDR2 FQGNSA. V was trimmed by 3 bases and J by 8 bases, leaving 8 bases between them. The CDR3 contains 13 residues. The CDR3 spells CASSLWGDSPLHF. Here the CDR3 DNA reads TGTGCCAGCAGCTTGTGGGGGGATTCACCCCTCCACTTT.

The rearrangement links TRBV5-1 to TRBJ2-3; 11 nucleotides match TRBD2. Germline V gene sequence: CDR1 SGHRS, CDR2 YFSETQ. The CDR3 is 16 amino acids. The V gene end was trimmed by 0 bases and the J gene end by 3 bases; junction bases not matched to a gene: 3. The CDR3 region is CASSLASGGKTDTQYF. CDR3 coding DNA: TGCGCCAGCAGCTTGGCTAGCGGGGGGAAGACAGATACGCAGTATTTT.

The genes are TRBV15 and TRBJ1-1; possible D gene TRBD1, 5 bases. Germline loops: CDR1 LNHNV, CDR2 YYDKDF (reference sequence). V gave up 3 bases and J gave up 1 base, with 6 bases separating them. The length of the CDR3 is 13 residues. The CDR3 reads CATSSRENTEAFF. Written as DNA, the CDR3 is TGTGCCACCAGCAGCAGGGAGAACACTGAAGCTTTCTTT.

This rearrangement joins TRBV2 to TRBJ2-5, with 7 bases fitting TRBD1. This CDR3 region has 14 residues. CDR1 is SNHLY, CDR2 FYNNEI, per germline. Germline trimming cut 8 bases from V and 5 bases from J; bases unmatched to any gene: 11. The CDR3 nucleotides read TGTGCCAGCGACCCCGACAGGGCAATGGAGACCCAGTACTTC. It is translated as CASDPDRAMETQYF.

The chain employs TRBV15 and TRBJ2-7; either TRBD1 or TRBD2 may supply D (6 bases each). The V end lost 1 base, the J end lost 4 bases, and 11 bases lay between the germline ends. The V gene's germline CDR1 is LNHNV and CDR2 YYDKDF (reference sequence). The CDR3 extends over 14 amino acids. In DNA, the CDR3 is TGTGCCACCAGCAGAGCGGGGGCCGGTTACGAGCAGTACTTC. It encodes CATSRAGAGYEQYF.

This sequence joins TRBV3-1 and TRBJ2-3; 7 bases map to TRBD2. V dropped 4 bases and J dropped 1; count of bases not matched to a gene: 11. Germline values: CDR1 LGHDT, CDR2 YNNKEL (reference sequence). The CDR3 extends over 17 amino acids. CDR3 nucleotide sequence: TGTGCCAGCAGCCCGGCAGGGCGGGAGTATGGCACAGATACGCAGTATTTT. Its translation: CASSPAGREYGTDTQYF.

The rearrangement uses TRBV20-1 and TRBJ2-5, with a tentative D call TRBD2 (5 bases). The V end lost 3 bases, the J end lost 0 bases, and 14 bases lay between the germline ends. Germline assignment: CDR1 DFQATT and CDR2 SNEGSKA (reference sequence). The CDR3 spans 15 residues. The CDR3 protein is CSASPRGAHQETQYF. CDR3 bases: TGCAGTGCTAGTCCCCGGGGAGCCCACCAAGAGACCCAGTACTTC.

The chain links TRBV19 to TRBJ2-7; D unclear. Germline-derived CDR1 and CDR2 are LNHDA and SQIVND (reference sequence). The CDR3 spans 13 residues. Trimming cost V 3 bases and J 2 bases, with 8 bases left between them. The CDR3 sequence is CASSMSMTYEQYF. The CDR3 nucleotides are TGTGCCAGTAGTATGTCCATGACCTACGAGCAGTACTTC.

The chain has TRBV29-1 and TRBJ2-7, with D maybe TRBD1 (7 bases). Trimming removed 4 bases from V and 3 bases from J, with 13 bases in between. The V gene's germline CDR1 is SQVTM and CDR2 ANQGSEA. This CDR3 region has 13 residues. The CDR3 sequence: CSVGAGQFYEQYF. The DNA of the CDR3 is TGCAGCGTTGGCGCGGGACAGTTCTACGAGCAGTACTTC.

Details on this clonotype: Sequence at one end of the junction differs from germline and may be a read error. The chain employs TRBV9 and TRBJ1-2, with TRBD1 matching over 11 bases. This CDR3 has 13 residues. Germline CDR1 SGDLS, CDR2 YYNGEE. The CDR3 here is CASSLGTGGERLF. CDR3 coding DNA: TGTGCCAGCAGCCTCGGGACAGGGGGAGAGCGCCTCTTC.

The chain uses TRBV20-1 and TRBJ2-3; no definite D call. Germline-derived CDR1 and CDR2 are DFQATT and SNEGSKA (reference sequence). Trimming stripped 1 base from V and 1 base from J, with 9 bases between. The CDR3 is 14 amino acids. CDR3: CSARGDPRTDTQYF. As DNA, the CDR3 is TGCAGTGCTAGAGGTGACCCCCGCACAGATACGCAGTATTTT.

The genes are TRBV20-1 and TRBJ2-1, with D hard to call. The germline V and J ends were trimmed by 3 bases and 4 bases, with 7 bases remaining between them. Germline assignment: CDR1 DFQATT and CDR2 SNEGSKA (reference sequence). The CDR3 consists of 12 residues. The CDR3 region is CSASPVYNEQFF. As DNA, the CDR3 is TGCAGTGCTAGCCCTGTATACAATGAGCAGTTCTTC.

The chain is built from TRBV14 and TRBJ2-2; D may be TRBD2 (6 bases). Germline V lookup: CDR1 SGHDN, CDR2 FVKESK. CDR3 length equals 13 residues. With 3 bases removed from V and 8 bases from J, the gap between germline ends came to 10 bases. The DNA of the CDR3 is TGTGCCAGCAGCCAGGGACTGGAAGGGGAGCTGTTTTTT. Protein sequence: CASSQGLEGELFF.